The rows below give T cell receptor beta chains drawn from one sample of a study of shared clonotypes between healthy human individuals. TCRdb's table, derived via immunoSEQ multiplex PCR, lists solely in-frame clones and lacks some. This repertoire shows around 2,000,000 clones, under 95% found once; its top ten account for around 1.7%. The source material was naive CD8+ T cells from PBMCs. The receptors were gathered from a man between 18 and 29 years old in good health. Some clones in this sample may be carry-over from other donors' samples. Both conserved end residues are part of each CDR3. Clone size is stated in some rows and not others, as once, few, many or a class when expanded.

V gene	clone size	J gene	CDR3 protein
TRBV15	.	TRBJ1-5	CATSRRTGGRQPQHF
TRBV19	.	TRBJ1-1	CAVYSVLNTEAFF
TRBV30	.	TRBJ1-1	CAWSGGQGLNTEAFF
TRBV5-1	.	TRBJ1-2	CASSYSDDYGYTF
TRBV9	once	TRBJ2-7	CASSTRTGDTYEQYF
TRBV6-4	.	TRBJ2-3	CASRETGLGGDTQYF
TRBV6-1	.	TRBJ2-5	CASSELDAWGETQYF
TRBV7-9	.	TRBJ1-1	CASSPAGINTEAFF
TRBV27	few	TRBJ1-2	CASSHGGLEGYTF
TRBV11-3	.	TRBJ2-7	CASSPGPTGGEQYF
TRBV4-3	.	TRBJ2-2	CASSQGAETGAYTGELFF
TRBV13	.	TRBJ2-3	CASSLGGGQYTDTQYF
TRBV5-4	once	TRBJ2-5	CASSPTRGWGETQYF
TRBV13	.	TRBJ1-1	CASSLGPRQGVTEAFF
TRBV6-4	.	TRBJ2-1	CASSELADGRNEQFF
TRBV15	.	TRBJ2-1	CATSRGLPNEQFF